This T cell receptor (beta chain) originates from a study of T cells in Graves' hyperthyroidism and ophthalmopathy. At the level of the study: Peripheral blood was taken when the disease was first diagnosed, before any treatment began. Study-wide points: The model forecast ophthalmopathy, anticipating it by a median about 7 months before onset. Blood held most thyroid clonotypes expanded above 0.001 frequency.

Patients were excluded for uncontrolled infection, other autoimmune disease, pregnancy or lactation. The V end lost 6 bases, the J end lost 5 bases, and 11 bases lay between the germline ends. The length of the CDR3 is 13 residues. Germline V lookup: CDR1 MNHEY, CDR2 SVGAGI. Researchers amplified the TCR beta CDR3 regions from RNA transcripts. The TCR CDR3 was amplified in a first-round RT-PCR using the HTBI primer set. TCRdb reprocessed the multiplex PCR reads via MiXCR and lists one record per CDR3 protein. The table lists about 520,000 distinct CDR3 sequences, approximately 25% of them singletons. This clonotype was seen repeatedly, ten times or more. What it recognizes is unknown.

The TCR originated in a woman younger than 45 with Graves' ophthalmopathy. The sample taken for sequencing was blood. The chain carries TRBV6-5 and TRBJ2-4, with D uncertain. The CDR3 is CASRTGHENIQYF. CDR3 in DNA: TGTGCCAGCAGGACCGGTCATGAAAACATTCAGTACTTC.